The entry below describes one T cell receptor (beta chain). The antigen remains undetermined. This sample is drawn from a study of chemoradiotherapy in HPV16-positive cancers. Data came from immunoSEQ multiplex PCR; TCRdb stores just in-frame clones and leaves some out. The sample includes 40,000 or so clones, around 82% seen only once; the top ten take under 5.5%. The CDR3 is 16 amino acids. The trim removed 1 base at V and 5 bases at J, leaving 5 bases unmatched. Germline assignment: CDR1 SGHRS and CDR2 YFSETQ. Study-wide results and limits: Only a couple of HPV16-positive patients supplied the functional HPV-specificity definition.

The chain links TRBV5-1 to TRBJ2-1, with TRBD2 matching 11 bases. The material was blood, obtained from a patient who underwent chemoradiotherapy. This TCR was recovered from a human donor with HPV-associated anogenital cancer. Here the CDR3 reads CASSLWLAGGNNEQFF. The CDR3 DNA reads as TGCGCCAGCAGCTTGTGGTTAGCGGGGGGGAACAATGAGCAGTTCTTC.